This T cell receptor beta chain was profiled in a study of T-cell memory formation after mild COVID-19. Turning to the study itself: Across donors, TCR clusters were largely donor specific. Whole-study findings and limits: Cross-reactive memory apparently joined, as some responding clones appeared in pre-infection memory.

Remarks on this clonotype: No antigen is known for it.

This CDR3 has 11 amino acids. Per the germline V gene, CDR1 is LGHDT and CDR2 is YNNKEL (reference sequence). Trimming removed 8 bases at V and 8 bases at J, with 9 bases between. TCRdb re-called the 5' RACE reads through MiXCR, storing one row per CDR3 protein. The sample consists of about 270,000 distinct CDR3 sequences, 15% to 19% of them appearing once. The sequence was collected from an adult woman who had mild COVID-19 (a few samples of this study predate the infection). Cell type and time point are not known. The chain links TRBV3-1 to TRBJ1-4; no firm D call. Sequenced sample: PBMCs or a T cell subset sorted from them (not recorded which). CDR3 DNA: TGTGCCAGCGGCCGTGGGGAAAAACTGTTTTTT. It translates to CASGRGEKLFF.